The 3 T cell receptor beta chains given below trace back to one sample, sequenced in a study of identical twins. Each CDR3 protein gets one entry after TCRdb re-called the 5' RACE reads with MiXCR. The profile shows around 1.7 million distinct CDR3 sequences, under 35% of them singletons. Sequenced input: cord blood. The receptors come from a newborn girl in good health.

Here the CDR3 DNA reads TGTGCCAGCAGTTCTCTCCGGGAACTAGCGGGCAATGAGCAGTTCTTC. Protein: CASSSLRELAGNEQFF. This sequence joins TRBV27 and TRBJ2-1, with 9 bases aligning to TRBD2. V lost 4 bases and J lost 6; bases outside the gene matches: 10. CDR3 size: 16 residues. The V gene's germline CDR1 is MNHEY and CDR2 SMNVEV (reference sequence).

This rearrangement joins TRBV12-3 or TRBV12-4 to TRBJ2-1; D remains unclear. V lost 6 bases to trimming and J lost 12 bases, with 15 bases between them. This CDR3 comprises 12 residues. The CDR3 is CASSLPQVAQFF. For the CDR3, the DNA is TGTGCCAGCAGCCTACCTCAGGTGGCGCAGTTCTTC.

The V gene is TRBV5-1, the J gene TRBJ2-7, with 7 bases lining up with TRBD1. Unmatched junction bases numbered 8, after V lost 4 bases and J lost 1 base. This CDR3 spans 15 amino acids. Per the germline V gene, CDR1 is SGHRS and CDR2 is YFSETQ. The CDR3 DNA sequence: TGCGCCAGCAGCGCCGGACAGGCCCTATCCTACGAGCAGTACTTC. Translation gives CASSAGQALSYEQYF.